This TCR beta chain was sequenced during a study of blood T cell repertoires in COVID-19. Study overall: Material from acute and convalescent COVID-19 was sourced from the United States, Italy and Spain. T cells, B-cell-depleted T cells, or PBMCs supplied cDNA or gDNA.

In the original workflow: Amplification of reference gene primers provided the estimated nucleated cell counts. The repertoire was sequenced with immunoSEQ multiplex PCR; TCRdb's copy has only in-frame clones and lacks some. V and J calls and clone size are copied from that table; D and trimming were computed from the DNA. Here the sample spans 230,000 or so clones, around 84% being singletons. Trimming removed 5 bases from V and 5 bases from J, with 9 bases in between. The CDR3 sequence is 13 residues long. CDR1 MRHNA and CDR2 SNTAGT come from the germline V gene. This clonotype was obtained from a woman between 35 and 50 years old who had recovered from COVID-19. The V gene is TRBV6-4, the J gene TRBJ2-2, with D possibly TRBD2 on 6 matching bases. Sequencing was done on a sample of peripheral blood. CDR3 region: CASSHGGTGELFF. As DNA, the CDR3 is TGTGCCAGCAGTCACGGGGGTACCGGGGAGCTGTTTTTT.